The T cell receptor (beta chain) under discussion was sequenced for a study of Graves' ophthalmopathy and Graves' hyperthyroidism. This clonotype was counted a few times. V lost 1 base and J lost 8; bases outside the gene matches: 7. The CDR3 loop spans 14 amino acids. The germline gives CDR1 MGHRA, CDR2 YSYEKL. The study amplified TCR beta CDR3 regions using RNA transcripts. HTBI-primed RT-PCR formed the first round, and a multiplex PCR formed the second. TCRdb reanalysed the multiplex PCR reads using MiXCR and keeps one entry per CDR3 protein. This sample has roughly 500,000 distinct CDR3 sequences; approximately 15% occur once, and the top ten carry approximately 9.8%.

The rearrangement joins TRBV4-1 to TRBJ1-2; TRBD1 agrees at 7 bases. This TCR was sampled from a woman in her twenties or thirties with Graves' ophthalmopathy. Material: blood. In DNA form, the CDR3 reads TGCGCCAGCAGCCAAGCCCCCAGGGGGGACGGCTACACCTTC. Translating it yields CASSQAPRGDGYTF.